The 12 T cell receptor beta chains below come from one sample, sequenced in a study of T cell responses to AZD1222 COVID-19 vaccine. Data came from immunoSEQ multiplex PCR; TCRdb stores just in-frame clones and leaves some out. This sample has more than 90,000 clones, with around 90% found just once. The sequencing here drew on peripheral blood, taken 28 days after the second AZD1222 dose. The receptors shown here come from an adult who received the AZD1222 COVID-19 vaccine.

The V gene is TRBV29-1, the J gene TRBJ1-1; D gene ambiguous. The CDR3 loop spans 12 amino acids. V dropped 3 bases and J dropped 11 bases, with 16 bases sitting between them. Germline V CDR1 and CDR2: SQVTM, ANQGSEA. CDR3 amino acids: CSVEGLQYEAFF. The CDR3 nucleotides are TGCAGCGTTGAGGGGTTACAGTATGAGGCTTTCTTT.

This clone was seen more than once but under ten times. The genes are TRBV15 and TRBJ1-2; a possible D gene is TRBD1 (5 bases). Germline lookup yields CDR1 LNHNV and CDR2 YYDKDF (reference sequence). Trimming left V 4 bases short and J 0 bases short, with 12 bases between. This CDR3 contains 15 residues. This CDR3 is CATSTREAANYGYTF. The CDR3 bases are TGTGCCACCAGCACCAGGGAGGCGGCTAACTATGGCTACACCTTC.

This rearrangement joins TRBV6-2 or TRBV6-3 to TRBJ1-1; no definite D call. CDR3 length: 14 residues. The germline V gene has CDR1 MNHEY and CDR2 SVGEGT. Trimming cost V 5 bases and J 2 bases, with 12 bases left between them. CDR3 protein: CASSPVRVNTEAFF. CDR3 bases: TGTGCCAGCAGTCCCGTTAGGGTAAACACTGAAGCTTTCTTT.

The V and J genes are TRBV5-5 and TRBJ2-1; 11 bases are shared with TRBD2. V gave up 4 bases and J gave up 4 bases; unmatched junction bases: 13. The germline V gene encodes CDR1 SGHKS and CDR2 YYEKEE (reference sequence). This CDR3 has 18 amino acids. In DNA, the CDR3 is TGTGCCAGCAGCCGGATTAGGTCGGGACTAGCGGCTTACAATGAGCAGTTCTTC. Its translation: CASSRIRSGLAAYNEQFF.

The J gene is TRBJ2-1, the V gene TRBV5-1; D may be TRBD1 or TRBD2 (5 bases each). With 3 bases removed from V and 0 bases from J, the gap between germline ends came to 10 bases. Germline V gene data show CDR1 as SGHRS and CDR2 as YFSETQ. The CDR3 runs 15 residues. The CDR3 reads CASSSGTLSYNEQFF. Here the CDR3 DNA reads TGCGCCAGCAGCTCCGGGACCCTCTCCTACAATGAGCAGTTCTTC.

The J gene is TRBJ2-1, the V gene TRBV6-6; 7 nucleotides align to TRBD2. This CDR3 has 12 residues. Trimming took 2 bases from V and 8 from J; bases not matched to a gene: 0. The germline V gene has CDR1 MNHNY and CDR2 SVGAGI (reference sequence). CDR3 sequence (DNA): TGTGCCAGCAGTTACCGGGGGGATGAGCAGTTCTTC. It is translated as CASSYRGDEQFF.

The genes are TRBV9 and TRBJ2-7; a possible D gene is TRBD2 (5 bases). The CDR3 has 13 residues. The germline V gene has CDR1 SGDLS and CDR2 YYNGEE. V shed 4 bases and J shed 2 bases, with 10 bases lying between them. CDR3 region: CASSTSNTYEQYF. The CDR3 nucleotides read TGTGCCAGCAGCACTAGTAATACCTACGAGCAGTACTTC.

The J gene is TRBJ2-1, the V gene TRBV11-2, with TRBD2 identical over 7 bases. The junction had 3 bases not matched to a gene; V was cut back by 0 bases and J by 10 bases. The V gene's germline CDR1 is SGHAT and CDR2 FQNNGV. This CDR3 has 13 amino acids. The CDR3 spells CASSLDQGGEQFF. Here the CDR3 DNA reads TGTGCCAGCAGCTTAGATCAGGGAGGGGAGCAGTTCTTC.

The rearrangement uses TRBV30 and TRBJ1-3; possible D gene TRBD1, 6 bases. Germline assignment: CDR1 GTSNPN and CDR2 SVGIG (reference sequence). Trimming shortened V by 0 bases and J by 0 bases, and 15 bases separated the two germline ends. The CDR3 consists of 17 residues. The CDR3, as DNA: TGTGCCTGGAGTGTACCGGGGGGGCGAATCTCTGGAAACACCATATATTTT. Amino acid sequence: CAWSVPGGRISGNTIYF. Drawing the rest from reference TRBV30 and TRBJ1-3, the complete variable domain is SQTIHQWPATLVQPVGSPLSLECTVEGTSNPNLYWYRQAAGRGLQLLFYSVGIGQISSEVPQNLSASRPQDRQFILSSKKLLLSDSGFYLCAWSVPGGRISGNTIYFGEGSWLTVV.

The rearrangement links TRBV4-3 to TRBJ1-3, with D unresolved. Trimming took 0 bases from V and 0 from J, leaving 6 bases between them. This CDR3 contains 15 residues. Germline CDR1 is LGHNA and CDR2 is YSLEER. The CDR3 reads CASSQDIGSGNTIYF. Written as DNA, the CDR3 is TGCGCCAGCAGCCAAGATATCGGCTCTGGAAACACCATATATTTT.

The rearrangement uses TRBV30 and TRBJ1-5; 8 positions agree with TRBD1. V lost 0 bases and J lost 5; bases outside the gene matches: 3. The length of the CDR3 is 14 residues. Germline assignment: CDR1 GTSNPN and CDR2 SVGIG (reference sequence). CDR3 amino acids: CAWSVLQGDQPQHF. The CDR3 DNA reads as TGTGCCTGGAGTGTACTACAGGGGGATCAGCCCCAGCATTTT. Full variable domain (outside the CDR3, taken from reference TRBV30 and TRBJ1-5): SQTIHQWPATLVQPVGSPLSLECTVEGTSNPNLYWYRQAAGRGLQLLFYSVGIGQISSEVPQNLSASRPQDRQFILSSKKLLLSDSGFYLCAWSVLQGDQPQHFGDGTRLSIL.

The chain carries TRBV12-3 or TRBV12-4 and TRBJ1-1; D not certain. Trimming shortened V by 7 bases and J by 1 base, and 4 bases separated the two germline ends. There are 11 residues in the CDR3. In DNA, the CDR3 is TGTGCCAGCAAGGGGAACACTGAAGCTTTCTTT. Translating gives CASKGNTEAFF.